The entry that follows covers one T cell receptor beta chain sequence. Data came from immunoSEQ multiplex PCR; TCRdb stores just in-frame clones and leaves some out. Of around 160,000 clones listed, just over 90% were seen once; the top ten hold 2%. The V and J ends lost 3 bases and 6 bases, in that order; junction bases with no gene match: 10. Germline V gene lookup returns CDR1 SEHNR and CDR2 FQNEAQ (reference sequence). There are 17 residues in the CDR3. The sample is drawn from a study of blood T cell repertoires in COVID-19. This TCR was recovered from a woman aged 60-75 years with COVID-19, enrolled during active disease. Sequences were obtained from peripheral blood. This sequence joins TRBV7-9 and TRBJ2-1; 11 positions match TRBD1. In nucleotides, the CDR3 is TGTGCCAGCAGCTTTCAACCGACCGGGACAGGGGGCAATGAGCAGTTCTTC. Its translation: CASSFQPTGTGGNEQFF.